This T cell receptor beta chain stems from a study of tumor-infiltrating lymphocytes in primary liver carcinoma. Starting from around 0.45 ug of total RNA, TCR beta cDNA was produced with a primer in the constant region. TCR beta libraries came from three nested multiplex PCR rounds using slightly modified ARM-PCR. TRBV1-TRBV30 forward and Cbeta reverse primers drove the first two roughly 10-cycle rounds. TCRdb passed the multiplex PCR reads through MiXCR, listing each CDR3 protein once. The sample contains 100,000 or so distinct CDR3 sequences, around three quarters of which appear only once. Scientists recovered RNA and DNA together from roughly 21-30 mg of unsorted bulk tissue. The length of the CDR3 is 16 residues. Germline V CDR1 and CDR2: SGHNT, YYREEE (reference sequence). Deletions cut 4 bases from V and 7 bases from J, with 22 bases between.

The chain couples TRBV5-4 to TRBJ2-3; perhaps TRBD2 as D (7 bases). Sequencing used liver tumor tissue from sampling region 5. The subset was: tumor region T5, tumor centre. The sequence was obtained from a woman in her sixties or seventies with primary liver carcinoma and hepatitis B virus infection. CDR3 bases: TGTGCCAGCAGCCTGAGTGGGAGGGGTGGGACATATACGCAGTATTTT. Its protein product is CASSLSGRGGTYTQYF.